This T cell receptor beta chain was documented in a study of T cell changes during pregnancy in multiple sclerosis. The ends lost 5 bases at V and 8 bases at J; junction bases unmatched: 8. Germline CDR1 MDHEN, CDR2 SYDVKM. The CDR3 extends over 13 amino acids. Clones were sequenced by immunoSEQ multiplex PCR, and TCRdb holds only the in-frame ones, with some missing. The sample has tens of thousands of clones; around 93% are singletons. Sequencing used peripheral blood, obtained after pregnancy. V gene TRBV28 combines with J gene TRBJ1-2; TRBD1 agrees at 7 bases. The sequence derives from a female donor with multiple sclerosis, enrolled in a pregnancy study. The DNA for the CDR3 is TGTGCCAGCAGTCTCGACAGGGTTCGCGGCTACACCTTC. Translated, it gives CASSLDRVRGYTF.